The sequence of this TCR beta chain was determined in a study of PD-1 blockade in classical Hodgkin lymphoma (dated by TCRdb to the early 2020s). With regard to the full study: Nivolumab dosing was 3 mg/kg intravenously every 2 weeks, continuing until either disease progression or unacceptable toxicity. To define a peripheral blood immune signature of response to PD-1 blockade in classical Hodgkin lymphoma, the study combined TCR beta sequencing with CyTOF. The paper's findings and limits, for the study overall: Baseline TCR diversity was reported to be lower in newly diagnosed patients than in healthy donors and to be lower still in relapsed/refractory patients. CD4+ but not CD8+ TCR diversity rose significantly by C4D1 (p=0.0027 vs p=0.16), most apparent in complete responders (p=0.02). Lower diversity was observed in patients in whom nivolumab was started less than 1 year after ASCT, and these patients were excluded from later analyses so that confounding by immune reconstitution would be avoided. Among trial patients, those achieving complete response had baseline diversity similar to that of newly diagnosed patients, while diversity was significantly lower in partial responders and progressors. The study covered only a single clinical trial cohort, and the causes of the repertoire differences, possibly disease activity or prior therapy, were still not defined.

The meaning of the sample's time point label: cycle 2 day 1 (C2D1) of nivolumab. Every trial patient had relapsed following autologous stem cell transplantation, and prior brentuximab vedotin exposure was what differed among cohorts A, B and C. The trial cohort included 56 patients with relapsed/refractory classical Hodgkin lymphoma, and each patient had a best overall response of complete response, partial response or progressive disease. In the multi-cohort phase II CheckMate 205 trial, trial patients received single-agent nivolumab. Best overall response was determined by an independent review committee according to the 2007 International Working Group response criteria. Trial PBMCs were obtained immediately prior to nivolumab initiation (C1D1) and on therapy at cycle 2 day 1 and cycle 4 day 1. Peripheral blood was collected in 8 mL Vacutainer Cell Preparation Tubes, from which PBMCs were isolated by centrifugation and then cryopreserved.

Genomic DNA was extracted with the Qiagen DNeasy kit from unsorted PBMCs and from negatively selected CD4+ and CD8+ fractions. Amplification of TCR beta CDR3 regions was done by immunoSEQ multiplex PCR with primers that anneal to V and J segments. A synthetic immune receptor repertoire was used to minimize amplification bias, and remaining bias was computationally removed after sequencing. Regarding the original processing steps: Custom Python scripts were used to quantify repertoire diversity as the Shannon entropy index. The unsorted, CD4+ and CD8+ repertoires were each analyzed separately, with the exception of combined analyses, where CD4+ and CD8+ sequences were merged in silico. Clonal expansion was defined as a frequency increase of at least 2-fold after treatment compared with C1D1, and clones undetected at baseline were assigned a pseudocount of 0.5. Clones with 0 or 1 copy at C1D1 were defined as singleton clones, while clones with 2 or more copies were defined as non-singleton clones. By matching protein sequences in sorted samples from the same patient, clones expanded in unsorted samples were annotated as CD4+, CD8+ or unknown. Diversity changes from C1D1 to C4D1 were tested in paired samples using Wilcoxon tests. The table was pulled from immuneACCESS by TCRdb, which kept in-frame rearrangements only. Such tables lose some clones; where checked, under half of the loss comes from unresolved V genes, and the rest has no known cause. The V and J calls and clone size come from that table; D and trimming were worked out from the DNA. This sample has 20,000 to 25,000 clones in its table, and about three quarters of those were observed once. Jointly, the top ten make up roughly 40% of the sample.

Comment on this clone: Its antigen is currently not known. No base quality values were provided; no much bigger clone lies one nucleotide off.

CDR1 SEHNR and CDR2 FQNEAQ are derived from the germline V gene (reference sequence). V gives up 5 bases and J gives up 6 bases, and the segment between their germline ends measures 13 bases. The cysteine opens and the phenylalanine closes a CDR3 of 13 amino acids. The kept DNA is CDR3 alone, 39 bases in frame from the first base. The TCR comes from a human donor with classical Hodgkin lymphoma. The sample here was peripheral blood mononuclear cells (PBMCs), taken before the second cycle of nivolumab. The sequence joins TRBV7-9 to TRBJ1-2, with TRBD1 tentatively as D gene (5 bases match). In nucleotide form, the sequence is TGTGCCAGCAGCCCCCAGGGTGGGCATGGCTACACCTTC. Its translation is CASSPQGGHGYTF.